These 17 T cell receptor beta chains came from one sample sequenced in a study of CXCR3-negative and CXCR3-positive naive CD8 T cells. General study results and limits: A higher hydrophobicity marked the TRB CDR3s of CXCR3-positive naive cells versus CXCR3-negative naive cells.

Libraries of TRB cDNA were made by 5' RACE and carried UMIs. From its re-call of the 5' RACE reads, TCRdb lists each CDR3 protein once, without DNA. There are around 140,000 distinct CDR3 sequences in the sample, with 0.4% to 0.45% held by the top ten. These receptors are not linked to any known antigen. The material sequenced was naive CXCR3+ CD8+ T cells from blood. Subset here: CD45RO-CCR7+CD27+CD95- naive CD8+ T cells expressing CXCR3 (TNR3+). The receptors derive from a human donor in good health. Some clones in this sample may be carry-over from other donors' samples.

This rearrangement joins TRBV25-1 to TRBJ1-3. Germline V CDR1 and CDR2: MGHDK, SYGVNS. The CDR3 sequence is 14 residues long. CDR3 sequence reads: CASSDYKTGNTIYF.

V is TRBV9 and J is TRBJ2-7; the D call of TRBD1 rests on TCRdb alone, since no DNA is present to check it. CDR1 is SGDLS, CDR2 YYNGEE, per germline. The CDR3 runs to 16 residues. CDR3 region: CASSVDLRGRAYEQYF.

CDR3 in amino acids: CSVDSRDRATMDTGELFF. The chain is built from TRBV29-1 and TRBJ2-2; the TRBD1 assignment by TCRdb is unverifiable without DNA. The CDR3 has 18 residues. Germline-derived CDR1 and CDR2 are SQVTM and ANQGSEA.

CDR3 amino acids: CASSFSSGQRPNYGYTF. The chain links TRBV7-9 to TRBJ1-2; TCRdb calls TRBD1, which cannot be checked without DNA. The CDR3 has 17 amino acids. Germline lookup yields CDR1 SEHNR and CDR2 FQNEAQ (reference sequence).

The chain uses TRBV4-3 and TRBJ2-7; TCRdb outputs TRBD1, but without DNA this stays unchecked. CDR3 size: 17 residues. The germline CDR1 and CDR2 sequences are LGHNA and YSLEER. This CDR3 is CASSQEGSGRGPTLQYF.

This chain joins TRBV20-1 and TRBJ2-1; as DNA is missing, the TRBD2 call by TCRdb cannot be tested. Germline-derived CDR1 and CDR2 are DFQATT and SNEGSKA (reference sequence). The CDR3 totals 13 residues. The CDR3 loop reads CSARIGLYNEQFF.

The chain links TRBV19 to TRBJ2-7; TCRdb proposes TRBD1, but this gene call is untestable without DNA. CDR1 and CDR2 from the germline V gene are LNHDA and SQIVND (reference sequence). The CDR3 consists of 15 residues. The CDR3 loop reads CASSPVGGAEDEQYF. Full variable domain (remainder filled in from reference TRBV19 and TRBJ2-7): DGGITQSPKYLFRKEGQNVTLSCEQNLNHDAMYWYRQDPGQGLRLIYYSQIVNDFQKGDIAEGYSVSREKKESFPLTVTSAQKNPTAFYLCASSPVGGAEDEQYFGPGTRLTVT.

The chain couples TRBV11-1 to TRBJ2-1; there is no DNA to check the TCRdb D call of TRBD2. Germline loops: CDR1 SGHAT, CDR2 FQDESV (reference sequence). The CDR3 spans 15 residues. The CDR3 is CASSLLAGGGNEQFF.

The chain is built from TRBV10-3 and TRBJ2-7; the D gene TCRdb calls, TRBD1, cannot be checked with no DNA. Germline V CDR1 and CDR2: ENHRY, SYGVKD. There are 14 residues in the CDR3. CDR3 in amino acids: CAISVDRDDYEQYF.

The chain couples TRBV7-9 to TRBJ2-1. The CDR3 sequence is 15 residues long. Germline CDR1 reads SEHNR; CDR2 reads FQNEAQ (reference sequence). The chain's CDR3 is CASSLAGLLDNEQFF.

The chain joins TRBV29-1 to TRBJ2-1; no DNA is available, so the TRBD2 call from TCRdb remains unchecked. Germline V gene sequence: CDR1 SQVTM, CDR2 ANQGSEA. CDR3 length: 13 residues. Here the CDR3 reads CSVPSGGYNEQFF.

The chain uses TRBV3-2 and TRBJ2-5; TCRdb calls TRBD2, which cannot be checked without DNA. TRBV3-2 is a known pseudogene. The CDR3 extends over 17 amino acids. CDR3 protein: CASSQGANERTQETQYF.

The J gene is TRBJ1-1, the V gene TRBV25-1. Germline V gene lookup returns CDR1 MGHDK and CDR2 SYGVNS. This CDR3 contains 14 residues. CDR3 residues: CASSDQGLNTEAFF.

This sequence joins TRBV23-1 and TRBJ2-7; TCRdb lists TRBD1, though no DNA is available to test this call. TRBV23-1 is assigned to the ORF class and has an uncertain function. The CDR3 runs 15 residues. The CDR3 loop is CASSQNRAGSYEQYF.

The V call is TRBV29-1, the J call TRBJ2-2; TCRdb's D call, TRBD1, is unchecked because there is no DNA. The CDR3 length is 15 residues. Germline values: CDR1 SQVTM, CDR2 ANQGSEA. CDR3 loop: CSVAGGDRNTGELFF.

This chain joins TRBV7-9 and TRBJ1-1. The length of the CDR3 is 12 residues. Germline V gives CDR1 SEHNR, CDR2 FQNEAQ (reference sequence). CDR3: CASRWENTEAFF.

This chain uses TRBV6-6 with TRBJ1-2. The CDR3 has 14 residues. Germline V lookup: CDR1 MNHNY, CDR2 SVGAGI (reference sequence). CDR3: CASSYDDLSYGYTF.